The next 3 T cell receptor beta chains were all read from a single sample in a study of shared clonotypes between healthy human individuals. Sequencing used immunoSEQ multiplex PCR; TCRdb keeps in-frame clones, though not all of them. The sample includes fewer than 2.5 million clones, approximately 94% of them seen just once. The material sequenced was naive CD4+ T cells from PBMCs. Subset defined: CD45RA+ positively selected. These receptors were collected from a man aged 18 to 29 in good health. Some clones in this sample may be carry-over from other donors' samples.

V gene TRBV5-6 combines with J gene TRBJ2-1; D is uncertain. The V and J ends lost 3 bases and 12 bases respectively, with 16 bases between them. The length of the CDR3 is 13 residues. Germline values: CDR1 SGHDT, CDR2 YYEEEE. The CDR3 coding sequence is TGTGCCAGCAGCTACGCAGCTAAGCCGGCGCAGTTCTTC. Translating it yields CASSYAAKPAQFF. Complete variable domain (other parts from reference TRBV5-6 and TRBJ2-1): DAGVTQSPTHLIKTRGQQVTLRCSPKSGHDTVSWYQQALGQGPQFIFQYYEEEERQRGNFPDRFSGHQFPNYSSELNVNALLLGDSALYLCASSYAAKPAQFFGPGTRLTVL.

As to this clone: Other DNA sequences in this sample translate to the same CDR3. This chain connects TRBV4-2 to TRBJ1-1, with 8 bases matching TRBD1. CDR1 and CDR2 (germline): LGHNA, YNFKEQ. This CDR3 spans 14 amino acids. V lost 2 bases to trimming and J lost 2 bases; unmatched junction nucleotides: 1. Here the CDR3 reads CASSQTGGNTEAFF. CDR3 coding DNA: TGTGCCAGCAGCCAAACAGGGGGAAACACTGAAGCTTTCTTT.

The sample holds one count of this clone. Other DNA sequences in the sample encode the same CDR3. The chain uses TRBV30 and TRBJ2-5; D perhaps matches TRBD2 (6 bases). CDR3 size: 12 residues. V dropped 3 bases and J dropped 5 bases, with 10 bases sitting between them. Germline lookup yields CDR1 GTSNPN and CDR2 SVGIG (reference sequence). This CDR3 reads CAWSSSEETQYF. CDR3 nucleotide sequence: TGTGCCTGGAGCTCTAGCGAGGAGACCCAGTACTTC.